The clone carrying this TCR beta chain was counted between two and nine times. The antigen is undetermined. CDR3-region Arm-PCR and iRepertoire HTBI primers produced the TCR beta libraries. Each CDR3 protein gets one entry after TCRdb re-called the multiplex PCR reads with MiXCR. The sample gives approximately 250,000 distinct CDR3 sequences, about 17% of which show up once; around 21% is in the top ten. Germline trimming cut 5 bases from V and 6 bases from J; bases unmatched to any gene: 5. CDR1 is MGHRA and CDR2 is YSYEKL in the germline V gene. The CDR3 sequence is 15 residues long. Time point described: newly diagnosed GD, antithyroid drugs for less than 3 months. Scientists built the TCR library using RNA that was extracted from PBMCs. An endocrinology unit in Xi'an, China, supplied the patients. The sample is drawn from a study of regulatory T cells in long-lasting Graves disease. Notes on the study in general: Fewer public clonotypes were shared by new patients (about 940) than by persistent patients (about 3,000). Lower TCR diversity was seen in persistent Graves' patients than in newly diagnosed ones.

The chain recombines TRBV4-1 with TRBJ1-5; 12 bases are shared with TRBD1. Here the sequenced sample was peripheral blood mononuclear cells (PBMCs), taken at new diagnosis, from a patient treated with antithyroid drugs. The origin of this receptor is a female donor with Graves disease. The CDR3: CASSSGQGAIQPQHF. The CDR3 DNA follows: TGCGCCAGCAGCTCGGGACAGGGGGCGATTCAGCCCCAGCATTTT.